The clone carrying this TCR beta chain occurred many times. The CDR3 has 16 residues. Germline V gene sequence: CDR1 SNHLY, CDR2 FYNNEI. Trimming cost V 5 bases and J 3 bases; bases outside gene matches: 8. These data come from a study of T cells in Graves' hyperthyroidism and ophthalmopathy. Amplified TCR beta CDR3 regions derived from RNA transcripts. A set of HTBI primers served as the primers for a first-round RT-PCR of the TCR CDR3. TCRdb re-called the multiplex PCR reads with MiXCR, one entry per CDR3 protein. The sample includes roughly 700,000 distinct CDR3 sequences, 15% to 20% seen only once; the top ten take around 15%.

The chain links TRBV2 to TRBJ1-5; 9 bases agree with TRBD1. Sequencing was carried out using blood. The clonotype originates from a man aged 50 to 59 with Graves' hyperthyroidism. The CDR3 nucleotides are TGTGCCAGCAGTAAAGACAGGGGGATGAACAATCAGCCCCAGCATTTT. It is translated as CASSKDRGMNNQPQHF.